The 27 T cell receptor beta chains reported below all come from one sample, sequenced in a study of blood T cell repertoires in COVID-19. Profiled with immunoSEQ multiplex PCR; TCRdb holds only in-frame clones, not every one. The sample contains hundreds of thousands of clones, around 87% of which appear only once. Sequencing used PBMCs or T cells enriched from blood (not recorded which). These receptors all stem from a young man who had recovered from COVID-19.

The chain uses TRBV11-2 and TRBJ2-7; the match to TRBD2 covers 13 bases. CDR1 is SGHAT, CDR2 FQNNGV, per germline. V was pared by 1 base and J by 3 bases, with 12 bases of the junction left unmatched. The CDR3 has 19 amino acids. The chain's CDR3 is CASSLALPWTSGSFYEQYF. The CDR3 DNA is TGTGCCAGCAGCTTAGCCCTCCCCTGGACTAGCGGGAGTTTCTACGAGCAGTACTTC.

V usage is TRBV2 and J usage is TRBJ2-1, with D possibly matching TRBD2 (5 bases). With 5 bases removed from V and 6 bases from J, the gap between germline ends came to 11 bases. Germline assignment: CDR1 SNHLY and CDR2 FYNNEI. This CDR3 has 13 amino acids. The DNA of the CDR3 is TGTGCCAGCAGTATATGGACTCTCAATGAGCAGTTCTTC. Translation gives CASSIWTLNEQFF.

This chain uses TRBV5-1 with TRBJ1-1; D unclear. Between the trimmed V and J ends, which lost 0 bases and 5 bases, there was a span of 8 bases. The CDR3 totals 13 residues. Germline CDR1 reads SGHRS; CDR2 reads YFSETQ. The CDR3 DNA sequence: TGCGCCAGCAGCTTGGGGCCGGGGACTGAAGCTTTCTTT. It specifies CASSLGPGTEAFF.

The V call is TRBV28, the J call TRBJ1-1; TRBD1 agrees at 7 bases. CDR1 is MDHEN and CDR2 is SYDVKM in the germline V gene. The CDR3 is 18 residues long. The junction had 18 bases not matched to a gene; V was cut back by 5 bases and J by 3 bases. CDR3 nucleotide sequence: TGTGCCAGCAGTCCACGACAGGGACCCCACTGGGTGGACACTGAAGCTTTCTTT. Translating gives CASSPRQGPHWVDTEAFF.

This clone was picked up one time. The J gene is TRBJ2-1, the V gene TRBV7-3; possibly TRBD1 for D (6 bases). V was shortened by 1 base and J by 5 bases, with 15 bases between the two germline ends. CDR3 length: 16 amino acids. The V gene's germline CDR1 is SGHTA and CDR2 FQGTGA. CDR3 residues: CASSLIPATGNNEQFF. In DNA, the CDR3 is TGTGCCAGCAGCTTAATCCCAGCCACAGGGAACAATGAGCAGTTCTTC.

The chain links TRBV5-1 to TRBJ2-3; 7 nucleotides agree with TRBD2. This CDR3 is built from 16 residues. Trimming removed 4 bases from V and 1 base from J; junction bases left unmatched: 9. Germline V gene lookup returns CDR1 SGHRS and CDR2 YFSETQ. The CDR3 DNA sequence: TGCGCCAGCAGCCCTTGGCGGCTAGCGGGCACAGATACGCAGTATTTT. Protein product: CASSPWRLAGTDTQYF.

The chain links TRBV3-1 (or the pseudogene TRBV3-2) to TRBJ2-7, with 9 bases fitting TRBD2. In germline, CDR1 is LGHDT, CDR2 YNNKEL (reference sequence). This CDR3 is built from 17 residues. J gave up 0 bases and V 0 bases, and 6 bases lay outside the gene matches. In nucleotides, the CDR3 is TGTGCCAGCAGCCAAGATCGACTAGCGGCACCCTCCTACGAGCAGTACTTC. Translated: CASSQDRLAAPSYEQYF.

This rearrangement joins TRBV19 to TRBJ1-5; no definite D call. This CDR3 contains 15 residues. In germline, CDR1 is LNHDA, CDR2 SQIVND (reference sequence). V shed 3 bases and J shed 4 bases, with 13 bases lying between them. The CDR3 DNA is TGTGCCAGTAGTATTTGGGCAACACCTAATCAGCCCCAGCATTTT. This translates into CASSIWATPNQPQHF.

This clone occurred once. This chain uses TRBV6-2 or TRBV6-3 with TRBJ2-5; 9 positions agree with TRBD2. V was clipped by 2 bases and J by 4 bases; unmatched bases: 8. CDR1 MNHEY and CDR2 SVGEGT come from the germline V gene. The CDR3 has 16 amino acids. The CDR3 loop is CASSYGAGGRRETQYF. In DNA, the CDR3 is TGTGCCAGCAGTTACGGAGCGGGAGGTCGCCGAGAGACCCAGTACTTC.

This rearrangement joins TRBV5-1 to TRBJ1-4; 9 positions agree with TRBD1. The CDR3 runs 18 residues. Trimming removed 4 bases from V and 0 bases from J; junction bases left unmatched: 10. Germline assignment: CDR1 SGHRS and CDR2 YFSETQ. The CDR3 DNA follows: TGCGCCAGCAGCCAAGTCCCGGGACAGGGTTCAACTAATGAAAAACTGTTTTTT. As protein: CASSQVPGQGSTNEKLFF.

The V gene is TRBV9, the J gene TRBJ2-7; D gene uncertain. This CDR3 spans 14 amino acids. The V and J ends lost 5 bases and 3 bases respectively, with 15 bases between them. CDR1 is SGDLS and CDR2 is YYNGEE in the germline V gene. The CDR3 DNA reads TGTGCCAGCAGTTCTAACGACAACGTCTACGAGCAGTACTTC. Translation gives CASSSNDNVYEQYF.

The chain uses TRBV6-5 and TRBJ2-2; TRBD2 matches 7 bases. This CDR3 spans 15 amino acids. Germline CDR1 MNHEY, CDR2 SVGAGI. V gave up 7 bases and J gave up 0 bases; unmatched junction bases: 5. CDR3 in DNA: TGTGCCAGCACCCTCGGGACTACGAACACCGGGGAGCTGTTTTTT. This encodes CASTLGTTNTGELFF.

V gene TRBV30 combines with J gene TRBJ1-5; no firm D call. Trimming removed 0 bases from V and 4 bases from J, with 7 bases in between. Germline V lookup: CDR1 GTSNPN, CDR2 SVGIG (reference sequence). This CDR3 is built from 13 residues. CDR3 protein: CAWSVMRNQPQHF. The CDR3 nucleotides read TGTGCCTGGAGTGTGATGAGAAATCAGCCCCAGCATTTT.

This rearrangement joins TRBV6-5 to TRBJ1-5; 7 bases match TRBD1. CDR1 MNHEY and CDR2 SVGAGI come from the germline V gene. Germline trimming cut 6 bases from V and 2 bases from J; bases unmatched to any gene: 7. CDR3 length: 15 residues. In DNA, the CDR3 is TGTGCCAGCAGCTTCACAGGGGACGGCAATCAGCCCCAGCATTTT. It is translated as CASSFTGDGNQPQHF.

This chain links TRBV19 with TRBJ1-4; 11 bases align to TRBD1. CDR1 and CDR2 from the germline V gene are LNHDA and SQIVND (reference sequence). After removal of 3 bases from V and 7 bases from J, the junction contained 7 bases not matched to a gene. The CDR3 consists of 16 residues. The CDR3 DNA is TGTGCCAGTAGTATTCGGACAGGGGGCTTGAGTGAAAAACTGTTTTTT. It encodes CASSIRTGGLSEKLFF.

V is TRBV9 and J is TRBJ1-4; a possible D gene is TRBD1 (5 bases). Germline V gene sequence: CDR1 SGDLS, CDR2 YYNGEE. The CDR3 spans 21 residues. V was pared by 3 bases and J by 3 bases, with 30 bases between. This CDR3 is CASSGRPDSDEPPSANEKLFF. The DNA of the CDR3 is TGTGCCAGCAGCGGCCGACCCGACAGCGACGAACCCCCTTCAGCTAATGAAAAACTGTTTTTT.

V and J are TRBV24-1 and TRBJ1-6; the D gene is possibly TRBD1 (6 bases). The CDR3 is 14 amino acids. Trimming pared 7 bases from V and 8 bases from J, leaving 14 bases between. The germline V gene encodes CDR1 KGHDR and CDR2 SFDVKD. As DNA, the CDR3 is TGTGCCACCAGCAAAACAGGGTTGGATTCACCCCTCCACTTT. Translating gives CATSKTGLDSPLHF.

In nucleotides, the CDR3 is TGTGCCAGCAGCGGGGACAACACAGATACGCAGTATTTT. This translates into CASSGDNTDTQYF. The V gene is TRBV11-2, the J gene TRBJ2-3, with TRBD1 as a possible D gene (6 bases). V shed 5 bases and J shed 2 bases, with 8 bases lying between them. The germline gives CDR1 SGHAT, CDR2 FQNNGV. This CDR3 spans 13 amino acids.

This clone showed up just once. This chain connects TRBV21-1 to TRBJ2-7; no DNA check was done on the table's D call, TRBD2. TRBV21-1 constitutes a pseudogene. The CDR3 is 17 amino acids. CDR3 DNA: TGTGCCAGCAGCAAAGAGGGAGAGACTAGCGGATACTACGAGCAGTACTTC. This gives the protein CASSKEGETSGYYEQYF.

This sequence joins TRBV5-1 and TRBJ2-1, with no clear D. CDR3 length: 16 residues. With 2 bases removed from V and 0 bases from J, the gap between germline ends came to 12 bases. Germline values: CDR1 SGHRS, CDR2 YFSETQ. The CDR3 nucleotides read TGCGCCAGCAGCTTTCCCCCCGGTAGCTCCTACAATGAGCAGTTCTTC. This translates into CASSFPPGSSYNEQFF. The full variable domain, its missing parts supplied by reference TRBV5-1 and TRBJ2-1, is KAGVTQTPRYLIKTRGQQVTLSCSPISGHRSVSWYQQTPGQGLQFLFEYFSETQRNKGNFPGRFSGRQFSNSRSEMNVSTLELGDSALYLCASSFPPGSSYNEQFFGPGTRLTVL.

The DNA for the CDR3 is TGCAGCGCCCATAACCAGGGGGTGAAGTTCTTC. This gives the protein CSAHNQGVKFF. The genes are TRBV29-1 and TRBJ2-1, with 7 bases identical to TRBD1. V shed 7 bases, J shed 14 bases, and the junction held 11 bases outside the gene matches. CDR3 length: 11 amino acids. Germline V CDR1 and CDR2: SQVTM, ANQGSEA.

This chain links TRBV7-9 with TRBJ2-1; a possible D gene is TRBD1 (5 bases). The CDR3 length is 15 residues. Germline lookup yields CDR1 SEHNR and CDR2 FQNEAQ (reference sequence). V lost 2 bases, J lost 5 bases, and 13 bases lay in between. The CDR3 sequence is CASSLRRQYDNEQFF. As DNA, the CDR3 is TGTGCCAGCAGCTTAAGGAGACAGTACGACAATGAGCAGTTCTTC.

The rearrangement links TRBV28 to TRBJ2-1; D ambiguous. V was shortened by 7 bases and J by 7 bases, with 8 bases between the two germline ends. Germline V gene sequence: CDR1 MDHEN, CDR2 SYDVKM. The CDR3 consists of 11 residues. The chain's CDR3 is CASKRVNEQFF. CDR3 DNA: TGTGCCAGCAAAAGAGTTAATGAGCAGTTCTTC.

V and J are TRBV9 and TRBJ2-1; 7 bases align to TRBD1. The germline gives CDR1 SGDLS, CDR2 YYNGEE. The CDR3 is made up of 15 amino acids. V shed 3 bases and J 4 bases; nucleotides not matched to a gene: 7. CDR3 sequence (DNA): TGTGCCAGCAGCGGACAGGGTTTGACGTACAATGAGCAGTTCTTC. It encodes CASSGQGLTYNEQFF.

The chain uses TRBV9 and TRBJ1-1, with 8 bases fitting TRBD1. The ends lost 2 bases at V and 10 bases at J; junction bases unmatched: 7. The CDR3 has 13 amino acids. The germline V gene has CDR1 SGDLS and CDR2 YYNGEE. CDR3 residues: CASSVASTGGAFF. The CDR3, as DNA: TGTGCCAGCAGCGTCGCTTCAACAGGGGGAGCTTTCTTT.

The chain links TRBV7-9 to TRBJ2-7; 7 nucleotides align to TRBD1. Per germline, CDR1 SEHNR and CDR2 FQNEAQ (reference sequence). With 1 base clipped from V and 2 bases from J, the junction kept 8 bases outside the gene matches. The CDR3 has 16 residues. CDR3 region: CASSLGVGDSPYEQYF. CDR3 DNA: TGTGCCAGCAGCTTAGGGGTCGGGGACAGCCCCTACGAGCAGTACTTC.

V usage is TRBV3-1 (or the pseudogene TRBV3-2) and J usage is TRBJ2-7; D is undetermined. CDR3 length: 14 residues. Between the trimmed V and J ends, which lost 4 bases and 0 bases, there was a span of 10 bases. The germline CDR1 and CDR2 sequences are LGHDT and YNNKEL (reference sequence). CDR3 loop: CASSLLGYSYEQYF. CDR3 coding DNA: TGTGCCAGCAGCCTCTTGGGCTACTCCTACGAGCAGTACTTC.